The rows below give T cell receptor beta chains drawn from one sample of a study of blood T cell repertoires in COVID-19. TCRdb's copy holds only in-frame clones and misses some; the assay was immunoSEQ multiplex PCR. The sample has about 210,000 clones, roughly 79% seen once. Sequencing was done on a sample of PBMCs or T cells enriched from blood (not recorded which). The receptors derive from a woman between 45 and 65 years old with acute COVID-19. CDR3s include the opening cysteine and the closing phenylalanine or tryptophan.

V gene,CDR3 protein
TRBV7-2,CASSLELPNSGWAYEQYF
TRBV7-2,CASSLVPTYEQYF
TRBV6-2/TRBV6-3,CASSPDTLLGYTF
TRBV27,CASSSPGQSYGYTF
TRBV19,CASSPGLLNNSPLHF
TRBV6-5,CASREGGYTDTQYF
TRBV11-2,CASSFMDTQYF
TRBV27,CASSYRDEQFF
TRBV9,CASSVHSGGLTDTQYF
TRBV7-9,CASSFGQFNYGYTF
TRBV28,CASSSLGSGQPQHF
TRBV18,CASSKTGGAAGANVLTF
TRBV6-2/TRBV6-3,CASSYSSGRSYNEQFF
TRBV13,CASSEGRMRRASTDTQYF
TRBV28,CASSLPTGSEQYF
TRBV28,CASSLAGGISYEQYF
TRBV12-3/TRBV12-4,CASSPLGGLIAFF
TRBV9,CASSVAGTGGLETQYF
TRBV5-6,CASSLEGQGANEAFF
TRBV19,CASSATSGSYNEQFF
TRBV18,CASSPDGTSSGNTIYF
TRBV28,CASSFRGTVKETQYF
TRBV5-1,CASTAWGTSEETQYF
TRBV27,CASSFSGGNNYEQYF
TRBV28,CASSSPQRGYNEQFF
TRBV19,CASRTGGMNTEAFF
TRBV4-2,CASSQEPSGYNEQFF
TRBV6-5,CASSYSFTGGYEQYF
TRBV25-1,CASSAGWDRYNSPLHF
TRBV20-1,CSASPDQPQHF
TRBV19,CASNPGNTGELFF
TRBV21-1,CASSKWRQGMDKNIQYF
TRBV4-2,CASSQDPGINEKLFF
TRBV3-1/TRBV3-2,CASSQGLAGGPQGETQYF
TRBV7-8,CASSPRWASEIPDTQYF
TRBV27,CASSLNWKGAGELFF
TRBV3-1/TRBV3-2,CASSPTGSGANVLTF
TRBV18,CASSPAGVGVGAFF
TRBV28,CASSPGQDVNEQYF
TRBV6-5,CASSRYNEQFF
TRBV12-3/TRBV12-4,CASSSGHPPLHF
TRBV7-9,CASSLTGVPEAFF
TRBV5-1,CASSFFGLASDTQYF
TRBV30,CAWSVLGTGELFF
TRBV11-2,CASSLPGTVRETQYF
TRBV19,CASIGRVNQPQHF
TRBV29-1,CSGTSASDTQYF
TRBV4-3,CASSQQGAASETQYF
TRBV5-4,CASSLGLAGGPGEQYF
TRBV5-1,CASSQGLAAETQYF
TRBV5-1,CASSLEPRSTDTQYF
TRBV30,CAWSAPDRIGEQYF
TRBV18,CASLGSRGSYEQYF
TRBV7-2,CASSLFSREANEQYF
TRBV29-1,CSVEDLGNEQFF
TRBV3-1/TRBV3-2,CASSQEALMNTEAFF
TRBV18,CASSPPGDTNYGYTF
TRBV19,CASSIGGGSRNEQFF
TRBV7-2,CASSFSRGTGELFF
TRBV7-2,CASSLVWGLGETQYF